The clone carrying this T cell receptor (beta chain) was found a few times. Its antigen remains unknown. The missing CDR3 end, 3 residues past where the read stops, is filled in from the germline J gene. The record originates from a study of T cell clonality in common variable immunodeficiency. Findings and limits, study-wide: Common variable immunodeficiency TCR beta sequences reportedly had fewer deletions and N-nucleotide insertions.

Each donor provided roughly 5 to 8 ml of heparinized whole blood. Profiled with immunoSEQ multiplex PCR; TCRdb holds only in-frame clones, not every one. The sample holds fewer than 30,000 clones, and no clone turns up only once. Germline V gene sequence: CDR1 SGHKS, CDR2 YYEKEE (reference sequence). After removal of 4 bases from V and 4 bases from J, the junction contained 5 bases not matched to a gene. The CDR3 is made up of 15 amino acids. This clonotype was obtained from a human donor with common variable immunodeficiency. The sample comprised peripheral blood mononuclear cells. This chain connects TRBV5-5 to TRBJ2-1, with TRBD1 matching 10 bases. This CDR3 is CASSLTGGGYNEQFF. The part of the CDR3 DNA that was read is TGTGCCAGCAGCCTGACAGGGGGCGGGTACAATGAG.